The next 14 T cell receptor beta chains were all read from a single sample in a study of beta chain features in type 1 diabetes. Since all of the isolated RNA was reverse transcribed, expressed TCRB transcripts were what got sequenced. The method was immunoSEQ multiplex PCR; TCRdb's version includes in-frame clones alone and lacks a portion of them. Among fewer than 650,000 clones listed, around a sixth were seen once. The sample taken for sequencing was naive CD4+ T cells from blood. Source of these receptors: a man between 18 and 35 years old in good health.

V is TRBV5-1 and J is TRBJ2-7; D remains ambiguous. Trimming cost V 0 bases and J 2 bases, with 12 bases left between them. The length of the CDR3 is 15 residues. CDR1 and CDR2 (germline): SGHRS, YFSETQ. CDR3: CASSLEFSQTYEQYF. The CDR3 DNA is TGCGCCAGCAGCTTGGAATTTTCACAAACCTACGAGCAGTACTTC.

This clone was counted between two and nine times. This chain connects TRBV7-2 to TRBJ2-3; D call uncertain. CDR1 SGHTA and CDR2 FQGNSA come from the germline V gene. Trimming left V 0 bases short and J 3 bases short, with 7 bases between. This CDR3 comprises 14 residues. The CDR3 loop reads CASSLAFLTDTQYF. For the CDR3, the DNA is TGTGCCAGCAGCTTAGCGTTTCTAACAGATACGCAGTATTTT.

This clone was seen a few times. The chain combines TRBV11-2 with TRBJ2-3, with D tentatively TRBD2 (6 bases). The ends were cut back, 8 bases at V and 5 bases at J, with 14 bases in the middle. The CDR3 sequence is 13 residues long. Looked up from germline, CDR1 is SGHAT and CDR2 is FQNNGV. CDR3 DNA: TGTGCCAGCGGACCGGGAGTTAAAGATACGCAGTATTTT. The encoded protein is CASGPGVKDTQYF.

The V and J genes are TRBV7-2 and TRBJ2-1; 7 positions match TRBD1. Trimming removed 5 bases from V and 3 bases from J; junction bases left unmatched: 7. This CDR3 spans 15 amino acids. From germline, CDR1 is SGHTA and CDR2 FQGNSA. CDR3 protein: CASSMTGSLYNEQFF. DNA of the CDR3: TGTGCCAGCAGCATGACAGGGTCTCTCTACAATGAGCAGTTCTTC.

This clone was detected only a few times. CDR3 residues: CAWSYTQLGTDTQYF. In DNA, the CDR3 is TGTGCCTGGAGTTACACGCAACTCGGCACAGATACGCAGTATTTT. The V call is TRBV30, the J call TRBJ2-3; no definite D call. Germline assignment: CDR1 GTSNPN and CDR2 SVGIG (reference sequence). V was clipped by 2 bases and J by 1 base, with 13 bases between them. This CDR3 is 15 amino acids long.

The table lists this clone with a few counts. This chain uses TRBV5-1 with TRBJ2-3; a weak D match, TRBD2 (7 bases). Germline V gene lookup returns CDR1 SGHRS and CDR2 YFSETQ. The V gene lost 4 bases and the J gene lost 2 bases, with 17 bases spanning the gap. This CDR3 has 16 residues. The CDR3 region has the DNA TGCGCCAGCAGCCCCACCCAGGGGACTATCACAGATACGCAGTATTTT. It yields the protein CASSPTQGTITDTQYF.

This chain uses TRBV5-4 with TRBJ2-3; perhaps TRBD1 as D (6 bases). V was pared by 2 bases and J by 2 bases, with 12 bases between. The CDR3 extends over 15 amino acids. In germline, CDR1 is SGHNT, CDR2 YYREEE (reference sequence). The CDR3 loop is CASSLQGGFTDTQYF. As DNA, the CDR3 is TGTGCCAGCAGCTTACAGGGTGGATTCACAGATACGCAGTATTTT. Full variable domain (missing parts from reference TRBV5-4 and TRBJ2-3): ETGVTQSPTHLIKTRGQQVTLRCSSQSGHNTVSWYQQALGQGPQFIFQYYREEENGRGNFPPRFSGLQFPNYSSELNVNALELDDSALYLCASSLQGGFTDTQYFGPGTRLTVL.

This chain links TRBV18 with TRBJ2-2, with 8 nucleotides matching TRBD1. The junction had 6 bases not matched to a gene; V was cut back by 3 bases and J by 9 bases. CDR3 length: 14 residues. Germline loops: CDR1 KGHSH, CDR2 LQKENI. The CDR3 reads CASSPGTGRWELFF. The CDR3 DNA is TGTGCCAGCTCACCGGGGACAGGTCGGTGGGAGCTGTTTTTT.

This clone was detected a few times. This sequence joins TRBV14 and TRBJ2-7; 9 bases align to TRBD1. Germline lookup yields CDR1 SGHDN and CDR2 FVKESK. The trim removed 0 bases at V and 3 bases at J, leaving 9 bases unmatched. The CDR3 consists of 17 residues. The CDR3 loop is CASSQDPDRGYFYEQYF. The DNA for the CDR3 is TGTGCCAGCAGCCAAGATCCGGACAGGGGATACTTCTACGAGCAGTACTTC.

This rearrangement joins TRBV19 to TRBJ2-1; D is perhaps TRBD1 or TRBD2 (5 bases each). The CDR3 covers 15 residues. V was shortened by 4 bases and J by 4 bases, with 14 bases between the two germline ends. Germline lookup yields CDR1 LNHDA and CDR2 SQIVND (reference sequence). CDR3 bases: TGTGCCAGTAGTACCCGGGACCCGCGGTACAATGAGCAGTTCTTC. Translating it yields CASSTRDPRYNEQFF.

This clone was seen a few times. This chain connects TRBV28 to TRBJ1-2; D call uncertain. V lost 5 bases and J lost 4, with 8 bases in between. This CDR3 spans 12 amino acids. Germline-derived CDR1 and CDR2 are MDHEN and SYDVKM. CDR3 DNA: TGTGCCAGCAGTACTTACACCTATGGCTACACCTTC. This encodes CASSTYTYGYTF.

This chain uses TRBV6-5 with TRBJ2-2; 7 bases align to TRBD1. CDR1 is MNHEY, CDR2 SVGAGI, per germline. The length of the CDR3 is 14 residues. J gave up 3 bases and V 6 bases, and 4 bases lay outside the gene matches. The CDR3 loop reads CASSLTGYTGELFF. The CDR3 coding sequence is TGTGCCAGCAGCCTGACAGGGTACACCGGGGAGCTGTTTTTT.

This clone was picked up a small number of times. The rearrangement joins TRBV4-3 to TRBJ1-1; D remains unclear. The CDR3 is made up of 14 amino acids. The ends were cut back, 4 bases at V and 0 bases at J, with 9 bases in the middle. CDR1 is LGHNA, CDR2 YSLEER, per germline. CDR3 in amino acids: CASSRGPMNTEAFF. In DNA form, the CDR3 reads TGCGCCAGCAGCCGTGGACCGATGAACACTGAAGCTTTCTTT.

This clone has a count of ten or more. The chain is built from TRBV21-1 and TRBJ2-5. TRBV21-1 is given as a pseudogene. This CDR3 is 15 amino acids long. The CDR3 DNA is TGTGCCAGCAGCAAAGTGGGGATCGTCCAAGAGACCCAGTACTTC. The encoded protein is CASSKVGIVQETQYF.